What follows describes a single T cell receptor beta chain. In the same sample, other DNA sequences code for this CDR3. As processed by the authors: By means of reference gene primer amplification, nucleated cell counts were estimated. This table comes from immunoSEQ multiplex PCR, and its TCRdb copy is limited to in-frame clones, with some not included. The DNA gave D and trimming, while V, J and clone size come from that table. The sample records 150,000 to 200,000 clones, approximately 83% being singletons. Germline loops: CDR1 SGHNT, CDR2 YYREEE (reference sequence). This CDR3 contains 14 residues. The V gene end was trimmed by 4 bases and the J gene end by 2 bases; junction bases not matched to a gene: 4. The data belong to a study of blood T cell repertoires in COVID-19.

This clonotype originated in a human donor with active or convalescent COVID-19. The donor label of this sample is uncertain. The gene calls are TRBV5-4 and TRBJ2-3, with 7 positions matching TRBD1. The sequenced sample consisted of peripheral blood. CDR3 residues: CASSPDRATDTQYF. In nucleotides, the CDR3 is TGTGCCAGCAGCCCTGACAGGGCCACAGATACGCAGTATTTT.